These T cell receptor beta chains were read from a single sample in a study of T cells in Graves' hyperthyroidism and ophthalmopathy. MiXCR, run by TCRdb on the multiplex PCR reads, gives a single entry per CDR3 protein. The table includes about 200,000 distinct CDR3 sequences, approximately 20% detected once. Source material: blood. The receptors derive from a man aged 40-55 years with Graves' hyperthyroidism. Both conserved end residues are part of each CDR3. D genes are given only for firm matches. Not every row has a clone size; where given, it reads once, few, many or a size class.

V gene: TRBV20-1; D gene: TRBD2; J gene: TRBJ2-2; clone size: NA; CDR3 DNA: TGCAGTGCCTCTGTCCCGGGACTAGCGCGCGACGAGGAGCTGTTTTTT; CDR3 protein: CSASVPGLARDEELFF
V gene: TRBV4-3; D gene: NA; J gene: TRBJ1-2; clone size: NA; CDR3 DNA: TGCGCCAGCAGCCTCACGGTTACGGGGGCAAGGACCTATGGCTACACCTTC; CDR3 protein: CASSLTVTGARTYGYTF
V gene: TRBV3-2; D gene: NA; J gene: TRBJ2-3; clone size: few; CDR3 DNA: TGTGCCAGCAGCCACGGCCATCTAGAGGACCCAGATACGCAGTATTTT; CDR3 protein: CASSHGHLEDPDTQYF
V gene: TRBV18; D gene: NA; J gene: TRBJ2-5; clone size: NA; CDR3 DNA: TGTGCCAGCTCACCTAGGGACGGCGCCGAGGAGACCCAGTACTTC; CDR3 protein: CASSPRDGAEETQYF
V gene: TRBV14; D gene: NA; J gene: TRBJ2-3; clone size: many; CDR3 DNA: TGTGCCAGCAGCCAAGGAGATACGCAGTATTTT; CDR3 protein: CASSQGDTQYF
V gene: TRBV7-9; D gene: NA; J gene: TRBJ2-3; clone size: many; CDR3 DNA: TGTGCCAGCAGTACACACGGATCAGATACGCAGTATTTT; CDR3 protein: CASSTHGSDTQYF
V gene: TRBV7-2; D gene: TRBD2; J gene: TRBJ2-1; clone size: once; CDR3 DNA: TGTGCCAGCACCTTGAGGCTAGCGGGGGGCCGTCATGAGCAGTTCTTC; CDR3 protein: CASTLRLAGGRHEQFF
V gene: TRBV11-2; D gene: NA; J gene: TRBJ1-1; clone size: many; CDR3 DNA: TGTGCCAGCAAAGGTTACTATCTGAACACTGAAGCTTTCTTT; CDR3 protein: CASKGYYLNTEAFF
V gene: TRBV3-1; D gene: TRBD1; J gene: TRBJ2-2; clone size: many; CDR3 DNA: TGTGCCAGCAGCCAAGGGACAGGGTACGGCGGGGAGCTGTTTTTT; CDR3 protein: CASSQGTGYGGELFF
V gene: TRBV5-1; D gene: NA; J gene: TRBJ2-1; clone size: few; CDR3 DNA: TGCGCCAGCAGCTCCATCGGCTCCTACAATGAGCAGTTCTTC; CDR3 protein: CASSSIGSYNEQFF
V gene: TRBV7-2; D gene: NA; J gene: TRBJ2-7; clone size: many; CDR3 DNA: TGTGCCAGCACCCCCCCCGGGGAGGACTACGAGCAGTACTTC; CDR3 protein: CASTPPGEDYEQYF
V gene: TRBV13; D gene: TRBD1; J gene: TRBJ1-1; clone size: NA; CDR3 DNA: TGTGCCAGCAGCTTAGACGGTAGGACAGGGAACACTGAAGCTTTCTTT; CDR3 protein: CASSLDGRTGNTEAFF
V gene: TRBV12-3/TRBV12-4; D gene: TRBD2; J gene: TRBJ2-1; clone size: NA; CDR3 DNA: TGTGCCAGCAGTGCCCGGGGGAGGGGTAACAATGAGCAGTTCTTC; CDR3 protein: CASSARGRGNNEQFF
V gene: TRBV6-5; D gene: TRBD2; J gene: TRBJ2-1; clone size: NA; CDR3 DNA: TGTGCCAGCAGTTACCAGCGGGGGGGAAATGAGCAGTTCTTC; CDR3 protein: CASSYQRGGNEQFF
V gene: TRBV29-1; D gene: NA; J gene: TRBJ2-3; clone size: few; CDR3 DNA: TGCAGCGTTGAGGGTAGGGGTACGCAGTATTTT; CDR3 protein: CSVEGRGTQYF
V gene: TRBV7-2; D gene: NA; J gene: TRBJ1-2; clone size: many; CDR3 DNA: TGTGCCAGCAGCTTATTTCAGGGAAATGGCTACACCTTC; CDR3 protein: CASSLFQGNGYTF
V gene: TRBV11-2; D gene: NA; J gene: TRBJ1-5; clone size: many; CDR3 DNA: TGTGCCAGCAGCTTAGATTTAGTCCAAGAGGGGGATCAGCCCCAGCATTTT; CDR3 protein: CASSLDLVQEGDQPQHF
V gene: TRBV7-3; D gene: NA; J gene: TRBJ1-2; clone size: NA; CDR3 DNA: TGTGCCAGCAGCCCGGACCTCAACTATGGCTACACCTTC; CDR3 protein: CASSPDLNYGYTF
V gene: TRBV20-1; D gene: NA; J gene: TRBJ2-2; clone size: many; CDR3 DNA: TGCAGTGCTAGAGATCGGAGTAAGGGGACACAGAACACCGGGGAGCTGTTTTTT; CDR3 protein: CSARDRSKGTQNTGELFF
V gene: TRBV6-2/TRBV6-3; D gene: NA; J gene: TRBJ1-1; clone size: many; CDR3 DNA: TGTGCCAGCAGTATCTTGGTGAACACTGAAGCTTTCTTT; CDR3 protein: CASSILVNTEAFF
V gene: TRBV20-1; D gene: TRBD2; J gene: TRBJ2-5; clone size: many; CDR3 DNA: TGCAGTGCTCTCAGCCAGGACGGGAGGGAGACCCAGTACTTC; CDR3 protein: CSALSQDGRETQYF
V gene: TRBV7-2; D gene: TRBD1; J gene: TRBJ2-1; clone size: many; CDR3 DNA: TGTGCCAGCAGCTTAGGGAGCAGGGGGCTTTATGAGCAGTTCTTC; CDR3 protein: CASSLGSRGLYEQFF
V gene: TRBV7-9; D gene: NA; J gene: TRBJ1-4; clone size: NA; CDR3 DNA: TGTGCCAGCAGCCCAAGGACAGTCAATGAAAAACTGTTTTTT; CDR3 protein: CASSPRTVNEKLFF
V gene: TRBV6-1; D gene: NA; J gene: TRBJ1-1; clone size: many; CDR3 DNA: TGTGCCAGCAGTTGGACAGTGAACACTGAAGCTTTCTTT; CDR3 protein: CASSWTVNTEAFF
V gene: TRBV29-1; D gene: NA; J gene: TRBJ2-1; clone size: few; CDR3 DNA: TGCAGCGTTGAAAGTCCCACCAGTCCAGAGTTCTTC; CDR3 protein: CSVESPTSPEFF
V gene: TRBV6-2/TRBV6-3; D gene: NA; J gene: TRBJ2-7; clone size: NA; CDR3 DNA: TGTGCCAGCAGTTACGACCTGAGATATGGTTACGAGCAGTACTTC; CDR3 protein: CASSYDLRYGYEQYF
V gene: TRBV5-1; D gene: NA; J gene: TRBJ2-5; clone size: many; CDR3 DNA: TGCGCCAGCAGCGTAACAGGCAGGCAAGAGACCCAGTACTTC; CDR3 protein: CASSVTGRQETQYF
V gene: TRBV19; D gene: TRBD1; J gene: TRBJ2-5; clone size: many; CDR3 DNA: TGTGCCAGTAGTACGGACAGGGCGGACCAAGAGACCCAGTACTTC; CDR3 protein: CASSTDRADQETQYF
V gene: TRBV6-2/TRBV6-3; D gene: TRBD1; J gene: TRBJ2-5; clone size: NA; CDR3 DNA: TGTGCCAGCAGTCGCGGACAGGGGAGTAGGGAGACCCAGTACTTC; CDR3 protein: CASSRGQGSRETQYF
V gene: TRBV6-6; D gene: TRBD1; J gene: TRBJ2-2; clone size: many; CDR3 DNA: TGTGCCAGCAGTTACGACAGGGGGCGCTTAGACACCGGGGAGCTGTTTTTT; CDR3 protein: CASSYDRGRLDTGELFF
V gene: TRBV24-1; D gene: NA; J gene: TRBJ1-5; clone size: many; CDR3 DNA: TGTGCCACCAGTGATTCCCGTCGAGGGGGAAATCAGCCCCAGCATTTT; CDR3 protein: CATSDSRRGGNQPQHF
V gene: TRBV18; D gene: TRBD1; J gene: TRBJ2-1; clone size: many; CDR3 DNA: TGTGCCAGCTCACCAAAGGGGACAGGGTTCTACAATGAGCAGTTCTTC; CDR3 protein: CASSPKGTGFYNEQFF
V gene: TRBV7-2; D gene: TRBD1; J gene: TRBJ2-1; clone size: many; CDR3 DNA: TGTGCCAGCAGCTTAGCGGACAGGGCCCTCAATGAGCAGTTCTTC; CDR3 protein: CASSLADRALNEQFF